The T cell receptor (beta chain) under discussion was sequenced for a study of cytomegalovirus exposure and HLA in healthy donors. Overall study context: An earlier analysis found fewer than 140 million unique TCR beta sequences from around 180 million T cells.

Trimming took off 4 bases at V and 2 bases at J, with 3 bases between the two ends. The CDR3 contains 10 residues. The germline V gene has CDR1 DFQATT and CDR2 SNEGSKA (reference sequence). In the PCR, 60 Vbeta and 13 Jbeta primers were used. The protocol was immunoSEQ multiplex PCR, while the TCRdb copy is restricted to in-frame clones and leaves out a portion. Of over 100,000 clones in the sample, roughly 68% were seen once. The TCR comes from a woman under 40 in good health and CMV-seronegative. The sample taken for sequencing was PBMCs. J is TRBJ2-7 and V is TRBV20-1; D remains ambiguous. CDR3: CSATAYEQYF. Written as DNA, the CDR3 is TGCAGTGCTACGGCCTACGAGCAGTACTTC.